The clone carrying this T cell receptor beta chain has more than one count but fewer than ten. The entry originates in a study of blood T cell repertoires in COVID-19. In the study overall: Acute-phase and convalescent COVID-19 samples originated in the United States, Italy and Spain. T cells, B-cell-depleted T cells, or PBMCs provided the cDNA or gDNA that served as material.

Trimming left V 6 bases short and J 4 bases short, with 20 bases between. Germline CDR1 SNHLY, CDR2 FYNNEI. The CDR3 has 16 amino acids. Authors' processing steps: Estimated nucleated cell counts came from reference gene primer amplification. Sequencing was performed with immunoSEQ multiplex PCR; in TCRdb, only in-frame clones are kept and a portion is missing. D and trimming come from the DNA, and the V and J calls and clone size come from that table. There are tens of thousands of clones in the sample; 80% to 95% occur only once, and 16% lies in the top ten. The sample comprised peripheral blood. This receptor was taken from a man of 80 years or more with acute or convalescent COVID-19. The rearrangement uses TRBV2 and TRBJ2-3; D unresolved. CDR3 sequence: CASSPLQTRTADTQYF. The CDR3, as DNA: TGTGCCAGCAGCCCCCTTCAGACTCGAACCGCAGATACGCAGTATTTT.